Presented here are 18 T cell receptor beta chains from one specimen sequenced in a study of cytomegalovirus exposure and HLA in healthy donors. The PCR contained 60 Vbeta and 13 Jbeta primers. Some clones are missing from TCRdb's copy, which holds only in-frame ones; the method was immunoSEQ multiplex PCR. The data hold approximately 170,000 clones, with 65% to 80% observed a single time. Specimen: PBMCs. The receptor source for this set is a woman in her 40s in good health and CMV-seropositive.

The chain employs TRBV10-1 and TRBJ2-7; D unresolved. The CDR3 sequence is 12 residues long. Germline CDR1 WNHNN, CDR2 SYGVQD (reference sequence). V was shortened by 3 bases and J by 1 base, with 4 bases between the two germline ends. The CDR3 loop reads CASSDTSYEQYF. In DNA form, the CDR3 reads TGCGCCAGCAGTGACACATCCTACGAGCAGTACTTC.

The chain couples TRBV5-1 to TRBJ2-2; the D gene is possibly TRBD2 (5 bases). Trimming shortened V by 6 bases and J by 0 bases, and 12 bases separated the two germline ends. The CDR3 is made up of 15 amino acids. Germline lookup yields CDR1 SGHRS and CDR2 YFSETQ. CDR3 protein: CASKVGVANTGELFF. The CDR3 coding sequence is TGCGCCAGCAAAGTCGGGGTTGCGAACACCGGGGAGCTGTTTTTT.

DNA for the CDR3: TGTGCCAGCTCACTGGGACAGGGCCCCGGAAACACCATATATTTT. This sequence encodes CASSLGQGPGNTIYF. The chain carries TRBV18 and TRBJ1-3, with TRBD1 identical over 9 bases. Unmatched junction bases numbered 5, after V lost 4 bases and J lost 4 bases. The CDR3 length is 15 residues. The germline V gene has CDR1 KGHSH and CDR2 LQKENI.

The chain employs TRBV5-1 and TRBJ1-2; D gene uncertain. The germline V gene has CDR1 SGHRS and CDR2 YFSETQ. The CDR3 spans 13 residues. V lost 0 bases, J lost 4 bases, and 7 bases lay in between. CDR3 in amino acids: CASSLGSGYGYTF. CDR3 DNA sequence: TGCGCCAGCAGCTTGGGCAGCGGCTATGGCTACACCTTC.

V is TRBV27 and J is TRBJ2-7; a weak D match, TRBD2 (7 bases). The length of the CDR3 is 16 residues. V shed 3 bases and J shed 1 base, with 16 bases lying between them. Germline values: CDR1 MNHEY, CDR2 SMNVEV (reference sequence). For the CDR3, the DNA is TGTGCCAGCAGTTTTGGGGCGGGGGCCCTTTCCTACGAGCAGTACTTC. Its protein is CASSFGAGALSYEQYF.

This clone was seen a handful of times. The rearrangement links TRBV28 to TRBJ1-1, with D hard to call. V dropped 3 bases and J dropped 1 base, with 6 bases sitting between them. Per germline, CDR1 MDHEN and CDR2 SYDVKM. The CDR3 spans 13 residues. CDR3: CASSFLENTEAFF. DNA of the CDR3: TGTGCCAGCAGTTTTTTAGAGAACACTGAAGCTTTCTTT.

The rearrangement joins TRBV30 to TRBJ1-5; D uncertain. Germline loops: CDR1 GTSNPN, CDR2 SVGIG (reference sequence). The length of the CDR3 is 12 residues. Trimming stripped 0 bases from V and 7 bases from J, with 7 bases between. This CDR3 reads CAWSVGEQPQHF. The DNA for the CDR3 is TGTGCCTGGAGTGTCGGAGAACAGCCCCAGCATTTT.

The chain recombines TRBV7-9 with TRBJ1-6, with D possibly being TRBD1 (6 bases). Germline V lookup: CDR1 SEHNR, CDR2 FQNEAQ (reference sequence). Trimming cost V 4 bases and J 6 bases, with 16 bases left between them. The CDR3 covers 16 residues. The CDR3 DNA is TGTGCCAGCAGCTCCCCCGGGACATCTCTTAATTCACCCCTCCACTTT. Protein sequence: CASSSPGTSLNSPLHF.

This clone was recorded only once. The chain has TRBV30 and TRBJ1-3; no clear D. The CDR3 is 14 residues long. Per the germline V gene, CDR1 is GTSNPN and CDR2 is SVGIG (reference sequence). V was pared by 1 base and J by 4 bases, with 11 bases between. The CDR3 reads CAWSAGRSGNTIYF. CDR3 bases: TGTGCCTGGAGTGCAGGTCGGTCAGGAAACACCATATATTTT.

The rearrangement joins TRBV9 to TRBJ2-2; D is possibly TRBD2 (6 bases). The CDR3 is 17 residues long. V was shortened by 0 bases and J by 4 bases, with 16 bases between the two germline ends. Germline V gives CDR1 SGDLS, CDR2 YYNGEE. The CDR3 coding sequence is TGTGCCAGCAGCGTAGGGGAGGAGGTCAAGGGCACCGGGGAGCTGTTTTTT. It encodes CASSVGEEVKGTGELFF.

V is TRBV5-1 and J is TRBJ2-3, with D hard to call. The germline V gene encodes CDR1 SGHRS and CDR2 YFSETQ. The length of the CDR3 is 14 residues. Deletions cut 0 bases from V and 2 bases from J, with 7 bases between. CDR3 bases: TGCGCCAGCAGCTTGGCGTCCTACACAGATACGCAGTATTTT. Amino acid sequence: CASSLASYTDTQYF.

The chain employs TRBV11-2 and TRBJ1-2; 11 bases map to TRBD1. Germline trimming cut 5 bases from V and 3 bases from J; bases unmatched to any gene: 5. The CDR3 is made up of 15 amino acids. The germline gives CDR1 SGHAT, CDR2 FQNNGV. Here the CDR3 reads CASSRAGQGDYGYTF. In DNA, the CDR3 is TGTGCCAGCAGCCGCGCGGGACAGGGGGACTATGGCTACACCTTC.

This chain connects TRBV7-2 to TRBJ1-4; 8 nucleotides match TRBD1. Per the germline V gene, CDR1 is SGHTA and CDR2 is FQGNSA. V lost 5 bases and J lost 8; bases outside the gene matches: 13. This CDR3 region has 16 residues. The CDR3 sequence is CASSPMSDRGREKLFF. The CDR3 DNA sequence: TGTGCCAGCAGCCCGATGAGTGACAGGGGCAGAGAAAAACTGTTTTTT.

The J gene is TRBJ1-6, the V gene TRBV5-6, with a tentative D call TRBD1 (6 bases). The CDR3 has 15 residues. Trimming stripped 5 bases from V and 7 bases from J, with 16 bases between. Germline V CDR1 and CDR2: SGHDT, YYEEEE. DNA of the CDR3: TGTGCCAGCAGTATCGCGGGGGGCGGGAATTCACCCCTCCACTTT. This gives the protein CASSIAGGGNSPLHF.

This clone was picked up one time. V usage is TRBV7-2 and J usage is TRBJ2-1, with D maybe TRBD1 (5 bases). There are 14 residues in the CDR3. Germline V lookup: CDR1 SGHTA, CDR2 FQGNSA. The germline V and J ends were trimmed by 8 bases and 7 bases, with 18 bases remaining between them. DNA of the CDR3: TGTGCCAGCCTACTTGGGAACAAGGGGAATGAGCAGTTCTTC. Its translation: CASLLGNKGNEQFF. Variable domain in full (rest from reference TRBV7-2 and TRBJ2-1): GAGVSQSPSNKVTEKGKDVELRCDPISGHTALYWYRQSLGQGLEFLIYFQGNSAPDKSGLPSDRFSAERTGGSVSTLTIQRTQQEDSAVYLCASLLGNKGNEQFFGPGTRLTVL.

V usage is TRBV6-4 and J usage is TRBJ1-2; TRBD1 matches at 7 bases. The germline gives CDR1 MRHNA, CDR2 SNTAGT. V shed 10 bases and J 0 bases; nucleotides not matched to a gene: 5. The CDR3 loop spans 13 amino acids. The CDR3 coding sequence is TGTGCCAACCGGGACAGTACTAACTATGGCTACACCTTC. Translating it yields CANRDSTNYGYTF.

The chain employs TRBV5-1 and TRBJ1-2, with D perhaps matching TRBD1 (6 bases). Germline-derived CDR1 and CDR2 are SGHRS and YFSETQ. With 3 bases removed from V and 4 bases from J, the gap between germline ends came to 28 bases. The CDR3 is 19 amino acids. CDR3 coding DNA: TGCGCCAGCAGCTCTAGTCCACCGGGACACCCGGACTCGAGCTATGGCTACACCTTC. It encodes CASSSSPPGHPDSSYGYTF.

This clone was counted only a few times. The chain is built from TRBV5-1 and TRBJ2-1; 10 bases are shared with TRBD2. CDR1 and CDR2 (germline): SGHRS, YFSETQ. The CDR3 contains 16 residues. J was trimmed by 8 bases and V by 4 bases; bases with no gene match: 12. CDR3 region: CASSPSQRGGRDEQFF. CDR3 nucleotide sequence: TGCGCCAGCAGCCCGTCCCAGCGGGGGGGACGGGATGAGCAGTTCTTC.